The clone carrying this TCR beta chain was detected only a few times. Its matching antigen is unknown. A junction end diverges from the germline sequence, so it may reflect a read error. Template switching added a universal primer binding site, and final cDNA carried unique molecular identifiers. TCRdb re-called the 5' RACE reads through MiXCR, storing one row per CDR3 protein. The sample carries more than 650,000 distinct CDR3 sequences, 6.1% recorded once. This entry belongs to a study of identical twins. Study-wide results and limits: For out-of-frame alpha sequences shared by twins, low generation probability was in excess.

This CDR3 contains 13 residues. Germline assignment: CDR1 SGHTA and CDR2 FQGTGA. The chain has TRBV7-3 and TRBJ1-2; 9 nucleotides agree with TRBD1. This receptor was taken from a man younger than 30 in good health. The specimen sequenced was naive T cells sorted from blood. The CDR3, as DNA: TGTGCCAGCAGCTCATCTGGACAGGGGATGAGAAGCTTC. This codes for CASSSSGQGMRSF.